This T cell receptor (beta chain) came from a study of cytomegalovirus exposure and HLA in healthy donors. The method was immunoSEQ multiplex PCR; TCRdb's version includes in-frame clones alone and lacks a portion of them. The repertoire holds 150,000 to 170,000 clones, with 86% as singletons. Sequencing used PBMCs. The clonotype comes from a man between 18 and 29 years old in good health and CMV-seropositive.

CDR3 nucleotides: TGTGCCTGGAGTAGGAGGGACGGACAGCCCCAGCATTTT. It encodes CAWSRRDGQPQHF. V is TRBV30 and J is TRBJ1-5; the D gene is possibly TRBD1 (5 bases). The CDR3 is 13 residues long. Looked up from germline, CDR1 is GTSNPN and CDR2 is SVGIG (reference sequence). The V and J ends lost 2 bases and 7 bases respectively, with 12 bases between them.